The 2 T cell receptor beta chains below were found in one sample sequenced in a study of TIL therapy for anti-PD-1-resistant metastatic lung cancer. Time point defined: pre-treatment sample, taken before nivolumab and TIL therapy. Pleural nodules or supraclavicular lymph nodes made up most of the excised metastases sampled. This was the immunoSEQ v3 assay. This table comes from immunoSEQ multiplex PCR, and its TCRdb copy is limited to in-frame clones, with some not included. The sample yields approximately 92,000 clones, less than 70% seen once. The starting material was tumor tissue, obtained at baseline. The receptors were sampled from a person aged 25-85 years with non-small cell lung cancer.

The V and J genes are TRBV7-3 and TRBJ2-1; 9 bases line up with TRBD1. CDR3 length: 15 amino acids. Losses at the gene ends were 5 bases for V and 4 bases for J; bases not matched to a gene: 6. Germline V lookup: CDR1 SGHTA, CDR2 FQGTGA. The CDR3 DNA reads as TGTGCCAGCAGCGACGGGACAGGGAAATACAATGAGCAGTTCTTC. This encodes CASSDGTGKYNEQFF.

The chain combines TRBV6-5 with TRBJ2-2; D perhaps matches TRBD2 (6 bases). The germline gives CDR1 MNHEY, CDR2 SVGAGI. CDR3 size: 15 residues. V lost 6 bases and J 2 bases, leaving 13 bases between the germline ends. CDR3 residues: CASRTRDFNTGELFF. CDR3 sequence (DNA): TGTGCCAGCAGGACACGGGACTTCAACACCGGGGAGCTGTTTTTT.